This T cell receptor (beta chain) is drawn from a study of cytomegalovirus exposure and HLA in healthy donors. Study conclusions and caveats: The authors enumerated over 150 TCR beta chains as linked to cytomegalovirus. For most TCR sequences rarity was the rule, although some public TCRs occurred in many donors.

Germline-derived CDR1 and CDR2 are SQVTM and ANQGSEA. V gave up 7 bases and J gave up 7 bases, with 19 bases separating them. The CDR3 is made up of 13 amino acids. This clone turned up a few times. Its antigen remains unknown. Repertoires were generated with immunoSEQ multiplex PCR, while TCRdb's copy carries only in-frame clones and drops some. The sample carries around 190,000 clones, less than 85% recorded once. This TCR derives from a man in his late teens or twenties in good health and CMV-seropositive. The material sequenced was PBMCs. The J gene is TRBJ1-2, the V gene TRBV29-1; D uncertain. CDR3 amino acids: CSAYRDTSIGYTF. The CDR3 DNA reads TGCAGCGCGTATAGAGACACATCTATTGGCTACACCTTC.